This T cell receptor (beta chain) was captured in a study of T-cell reconstitution after alpha-beta-depleted transplantation in children. Unique molecular identifiers were incorporated into the prepared TCRbeta library. TCRdb reanalysed the PCR reads using MiXCR and keeps one entry per CDR3 protein. Found here are about 76,000 distinct CDR3 sequences, around 14% of them singletons; the top ten hold about 25%. Study-wide findings and caveats: T-cell counts and diversity at one year post-transplant came mainly from newly produced T cells. Roughly two months post-transplant, alpha-beta T cells reportedly originated from several hundred graft clones that had expanded.

A word on this clonotype: What it binds is not known.

The CDR3 loop spans 16 amino acids. J gave up 8 bases and V 3 bases, and 7 bases lay outside the gene matches. Germline CDR1 LGHNA, CDR2 YNFKEQ. This specimen was PBMCs, mostly from graft donor cells, taken 180 days after TCRalphabeta/CD19-depleted stem cell transplant. V and J are TRBV4-2 and TRBJ2-3; 14 positions agree with TRBD2. This receptor was identified in a male patient under 10 years old who had a stem cell transplant for acute lymphoblastic leukemia, so the T cells may come from the graft donor. The CDR3 DNA is TGTGCCAGCAGCCAGGATGGGACTAGCGGGGGAGTTACGCAGTATTTT. Translated: CASSQDGTSGGVTQYF.